This T cell receptor beta chain was retrieved from a study of response to subunit inactivated influenza vaccine. In TCRdb, the RT-PCR reads were re-called with MiXCR into one record per CDR3 protein. The sample holds about 520,000 distinct CDR3 sequences, under 8.5% seen once. The CDR3 is 17 amino acids. Trimming pared 1 base from V and 1 base from J, leaving 14 bases between. CDR1 and CDR2 (germline): SGDLS, YYNGEE. The rearrangement uses TRBV9 and TRBJ2-2; D is tentatively TRBD1 or TRBD2 (7 bases each). Specimen: PBMCs from blood, collected less than 30 months after vaccination. This clonotype originated in a man in his fifties or sixties who received an inactivated influenza vaccine. The CDR3 DNA follows: TGTGCCAGCAGCGTACCTACAGGGGAGGGGAACACCGGGGAGCTGTTTTTT. Translation: CASSVPTGEGNTGELFF.